Below are 3 T cell receptor beta chains sequenced from a single sample in a study of Ad26.COV2.S vaccination and SARS-CoV-2 variants. Assay: immunoSEQ multiplex PCR; the TCRdb copy retains only in-frame clones and omits some. Of fewer than 600,000 clones listed, 70% to 90% are singletons. Treatment specified: around 19 received Ad26.COV2.S at low or high dose, single or two shots; about 5 received placebo; per-sample allocation not given. Repertoires come from day 63 after the first vaccine or placebo injection. The sequencing here drew on peripheral blood, taken in a trial of Ad26.COV2.S vaccine versus placebo. These receptor sequences come from a person aged 18-65 years who received the Ad26.COV2.S COVID-19 vaccine or a placebo.

The chain is built from TRBV4-1 and TRBJ2-3; a weak D match, TRBD2 (6 bases). The V gene's germline CDR1 is MGHRA and CDR2 YSYEKL. The CDR3 extends over 15 amino acids. Deletions cut 4 bases from V and 5 bases from J, with 16 bases between. The CDR3 here is CASSPGLGGLDTQYF. The CDR3, as DNA: TGCGCCAGCAGCCCCGGCCTCGGGGGTCTAGATACGCAGTATTTT.

This clone was seen a single time. The gene calls are TRBV28 and TRBJ1-4; no firm D call. The germline V gene encodes CDR1 MDHEN and CDR2 SYDVKM. This CDR3 region has 15 residues. Trimming pared 7 bases from V and 5 bases from J, leaving 17 bases between. The CDR3 here is CASKFTGVQNEKLFF. Here the CDR3 DNA reads TGTGCCAGCAAGTTTACTGGGGTACAGAATGAAAAACTGTTTTTT.

The V call is TRBV29-1, the J call TRBJ2-1; D not resolved. Trimming left V 3 bases short and J 8 bases short, with 17 bases between. This CDR3 region has 14 residues. CDR1 is SQVTM, CDR2 ANQGSEA, per germline. The CDR3 sequence: CSVDGTVAWDEQFF. For the CDR3, the DNA is TGCAGCGTTGATGGTACGGTGGCTTGGGATGAGCAGTTCTTC.